These T cell receptor beta chains were read from a single sample in a study of technical replicates of blood from a few donors. The method was immunoSEQ multiplex PCR; TCRdb's version includes in-frame clones alone and lacks a portion of them. The data contain approximately 58,000 clones, around 83% of them singletons. Sequencing used PBMCs. The receptors stem from a human donor in good health. Some clones in this sample may be carry-over from other donors' samples. Both conserved end residues are part of each CDR3. Fields, in order: D gene, J gene, V gene, clone size, CDR3 protein, CDR3 DNA. The D gene is left open where the match is weak. Some rows have no size entry. The others give once, few or many, or a class for an expanded clone.

D gene: TRBD1
J gene: TRBJ2-7
V gene: TRBV5-5
clone size: NA
CDR3 protein: CASSLYYRGDEQYF
CDR3 DNA: TGTGCCAGCAGCTTGTATTACAGGGGCGACGAGCAGTACTTC

D gene: NA
J gene: TRBJ1-5
V gene: TRBV6-6
clone size: NA
CDR3 protein: CASSQGPNQPQHF
CDR3 DNA: TGTGCCAGCAGTCAGGGGCCCAATCAGCCCCAGCATTTT

D gene: TRBD2
J gene: TRBJ2-4
V gene: TRBV19
clone size: few
CDR3 protein: CASSIGTNSIAKNIQYF
CDR3 DNA: TGTGCCAGTAGTATTGGGACTAACAGCATAGCCAAAAACATTCAGTACTTC

D gene: NA
J gene: TRBJ1-6
V gene: TRBV9
clone size: few
CDR3 protein: CASSRQERDNSPLHF
CDR3 DNA: TGTGCCAGCAGCAGACAGGAAAGGGATAATTCACCCCTCCACTTT

D gene: TRBD1
J gene: TRBJ1-1
V gene: TRBV5-4
clone size: NA
CDR3 protein: CAGSRQGSTEAFF
CDR3 DNA: TGTGCCGGGAGTCGACAGGGGAGCACTGAAGCTTTCTTT

D gene: NA
J gene: TRBJ2-7
V gene: TRBV2
clone size: NA
CDR3 protein: CASMPLPVQSNYEQYF
CDR3 DNA: TGTGCCAGCATGCCCCTGCCAGTCCAATCAAACTACGAGCAGTACTTC

D gene: TRBD2
J gene: TRBJ2-5
V gene: TRBV5-1
clone size: NA
CDR3 protein: CASSEGLAGGETQYF
CDR3 DNA: TGCGCCAGCAGCGAGGGACTAGCGGGAGGAGAGACCCAGTACTTC

D gene: NA
J gene: TRBJ2-1
V gene: TRBV5-6
clone size: NA
CDR3 protein: CASSFLIGTSYNEQFF
CDR3 DNA: TGTGCCAGCAGCTTTCTTATCGGGACTTCCTACAATGAGCAGTTCTTC

D gene: NA
J gene: TRBJ2-1
V gene: TRBV5-6
clone size: few
CDR3 protein: CASSPALTRQNEQFF
CDR3 DNA: TGTGCCAGCAGCCCCGCCCTGACTAGACAGAATGAGCAGTTCTTC

D gene: NA
J gene: TRBJ1-1
V gene: TRBV7-2
clone size: once
CDR3 protein: CASSKTRDTGEAFF
CDR3 DNA: TGTGCCAGCAGCAAAACCCGGGACACCGGTGAAGCTTTCTTT

D gene: NA
J gene: TRBJ1-1
V gene: TRBV6-5
clone size: once
CDR3 protein: CASRPHLGAEAFF
CDR3 DNA: TGTGCCAGCAGGCCCCACTTAGGGGCTGAAGCTTTCTTT

D gene: NA
J gene: TRBJ2-7
V gene: TRBV15
clone size: NA
CDR3 protein: CATSRDWESEQYF
CDR3 DNA: TGTGCCACCAGCAGAGATTGGGAGAGCGAGCAGTACTTC

D gene: NA
J gene: TRBJ2-5
V gene: TRBV11-2
clone size: NA
CDR3 protein: CASSLSGTKAETQYF
CDR3 DNA: TGTGCCAGCAGCCTTAGCGGAACTAAGGCGGAGACCCAGTACTTC

D gene: TRBD2
J gene: TRBJ2-2
V gene: TRBV19
clone size: NA
CDR3 protein: CASSIWLAGTNTGELFF
CDR3 DNA: TGTGCCAGTAGTATATGGCTAGCGGGTACGAACACCGGGGAGCTGTTTTTT